Described below is a single T cell receptor beta chain sequence and its context. This receptor's antigen is unknown. No much larger clone exists at a distance of one base, and base qualities are not known. The entry originates in a study of a mutant IDH1 vaccine in newly diagnosed glioma (dated by TCRdb to the early 2020s). At the level of the whole study: The approximately 29 treated patients were approximately 60% male and 37.5% female, with a mean age of around 40 years. Peripheral blood was drawn at six visits: V03 (baseline), V05, V07, V10, V12 and V13. For exploratory analyses, longitudinal TCRB deep sequencing was carried out in about two dozen treated patients wherever samples were available. Prior to enrollment, standard therapy consisting of radiotherapy alone, temozolomide alone, or radiochemotherapy with temozolomide had been administered to patients, with the combination being received by most patients.

Broad study findings and their caveats: It was noted by the authors that analyses of patient blood samples could not be reproduced owing to sample limitations. Vaccine-induced immune responses across multiple MHC alleles were detected in approximately 94% of patients. No apparent relationship was observed between pseudoprogression and alterations in the top peripheral T cell clonotypes detected by TCRB sequencing. Availability determined which PBMC samples were chosen for TCRB deep sequencing.

Explained via the paper, the time point label denotes: baseline, week 1 (first vaccination visit). Taken with the paper, the label for treatment or condition translates to: pre-vaccination baseline after standard-of-care therapy. Donors had newly diagnosed WHO grade 3 or 4 IDH1-mutant astrocytomas with loss of nuclear ATRX. The samples were drawn from NOA16, a multicentre, single-arm, open-label phase I trial in Germany that tested a mutant IDH1 peptide vaccine in humans for the first time. Visit V03 blood draws served as the baseline sample for immunogenicity testing. Genomic DNA for TCRB sequencing was isolated from EDTA blood with the DNeasy Blood and Tissue Kit. The library was generated by the immunoSEQ multiplex PCR assay. Following the manufacturer's protocol, the hsTCRB Kit was used to amplify rearranged TCR beta chain sequences. TCRB libraries were sequenced on an Illumina MiSeq. Per the original workflow: The kit vendor's proprietary platform handled demultiplexing, trimming and gene mapping. TCRdb limited this immuneACCESS table to in-frame rearrangements with V and J called. A share of clones is missing; checked studies link under half to unresolved V genes, and the rest is unexplained. That table gives V, J and clone size, and the DNA gave D and trimming. The sample table shows about 88,000 clones, and about four fifths are seen once. The ten largest clones add up to less than 6.5% of the sample.

From the cysteine up to the phenylalanine, the CDR3 has a length of 16 residues. Here the CDR3 DNA is all that survives: 48 bases in frame from base 1. According to the germline V gene, CDR1 reads MGHRA and CDR2 reads YSYEKL. V is cut back by 1 base and J by 9 bases, with 10 bases in the junction unmatched. This TCR was sampled from a man aged 40-50 years with glioma. Some clones in this sample may be carry-over from other donors' samples. The sequence joins TRBV4-1 to TRBJ2-1; TRBD2 aligns with 9 central bases. The sequenced sample was PBMCs, obtained from a glioma patient treated with radiotherapy, temozolomide or both. CDR3 protein: CASSQGAAGGLSEQFF. The nucleotides are TGCGCCAGCAGCCAAGGTGCGGCGGGGGGGCTTAGTGAGCAGTTCTTC.